The source of this T cell receptor (beta chain) is a study of blood T cell repertoires in COVID-19. Data came from immunoSEQ multiplex PCR; TCRdb stores just in-frame clones and leaves some out. Of 150,000 or so clones listed, about 85% are singletons. Seattle participants joined during active infection and were tracked over time. In this sample, this clone turned up once. The CDR3 is 13 residues long. Trimming took off 5 bases at V and 7 bases at J, with 13 bases between the two ends. CDR1 SGHDT and CDR2 YYEEEE come from the germline V gene. Sequenced material: peripheral blood. The chain combines TRBV5-6 with TRBJ2-4, with D possibly matching TRBD2 (5 bases). The receptor was isolated from a man in his sixties with COVID-19, enrolled during active disease. CDR3 residues: CASSTRTANIQYF. CDR3 nucleotides: TGTGCCAGCAGTACAAGGACTGCTAACATTCAGTACTTC.